These 5 T cell receptor beta chains came from one sample sequenced in a study of blood T cell repertoires in COVID-19. The assay was immunoSEQ multiplex PCR, and TCRdb's table has in-frame clones only and misses some. The data show 200,000 to 250,000 clones, roughly four fifths seen once. What was sequenced was PBMCs or T cells enriched from blood (not recorded which). Receptors originate from a man between 60 and 75 years old who had recovered from COVID-19.

This clone has only one observation. CDR3 sequence: CASSYDLGLNTEAFF. Written as DNA, the CDR3 is TGTGCCAGCAGCTATGACCTTGGACTTAACACTGAAGCTTTCTTT. V gene TRBV7-6 combines with J gene TRBJ1-1; D is unclear. The V end lost 4 bases, the J end lost 2 bases, and 14 bases lay between the germline ends. There are 15 residues in the CDR3. From germline, CDR1 is SGHVS and CDR2 FNYEAQ.

Here the CDR3 DNA reads TGTGCCAGCAGCGGCCTCGCGAGGCCGGACAGGCCGTACCAAGAGACCCAGTACTTC. It encodes CASSGLARPDRPYQETQYF. V gene TRBV5-6 combines with J gene TRBJ2-5, with 7 bases lining up with TRBD1. The CDR3 runs to 19 residues. With 4 bases clipped from V and 0 bases from J, the junction kept 18 bases outside the gene matches. Germline loops: CDR1 SGHDT, CDR2 YYEEEE. Using reference TRBV5-6 and TRBJ2-5 for the parts outside the CDR3, the full variable domain is DAGVTQSPTHLIKTRGQQVTLRCSPKSGHDTVSWYQQALGQGPQFIFQYYEEEERQRGNFPDRFSGHQFPNYSSELNVNALLLGDSALYLCASSGLARPDRPYQETQYFGPGTRLLVL.

This sequence joins TRBV5-4 and TRBJ1-2; D perhaps matches TRBD1 (6 bases). There are 16 residues in the CDR3. The V gene lost 4 bases and the J gene lost 1 base, with 17 bases spanning the gap. From germline, CDR1 is SGHNT and CDR2 YYREEE (reference sequence). CDR3 in DNA: TGTGCCAGCAGCGTCATCCACAGGGAGCTTAACTATGGCTACACCTTC. Translated: CASSVIHRELNYGYTF.

In its sample, this clone was seen once. The rearrangement joins TRBV7-6 to TRBJ2-2; D not certain. The CDR3 contains 15 residues. The V end lost 1 base, the J end lost 4 bases, and 10 bases lay between the germline ends. The germline CDR1 and CDR2 sequences are SGHVS and FNYEAQ. The CDR3 spells CASSLVPERTGELFF. As DNA, the CDR3 is TGTGCCAGCAGCTTAGTGCCGGAGCGCACCGGGGAGCTGTTTTTT. The full variable domain, with the rest looked up from reference TRBV7-6 and TRBJ2-2, is GAGVSQSPRYKVTKRGQDVALRCDPISGHVSLYWYRQALGQGPEFLTYFNYEAQQDKSGLPNDRFSAERPEGSISTLTIQRTEQRDSAMYRCASSLVPERTGELFFGEGSRLTVL.

The V call is TRBV21-1, the J call TRBJ1-1. TRBV21-1 is a documented pseudogene. The length of the CDR3 is 9 residues. The CDR3 loop reads CASSRGAFF. In DNA, the CDR3 is TGTGCCAGCAGCCGAGGTGCTTTCTTT.